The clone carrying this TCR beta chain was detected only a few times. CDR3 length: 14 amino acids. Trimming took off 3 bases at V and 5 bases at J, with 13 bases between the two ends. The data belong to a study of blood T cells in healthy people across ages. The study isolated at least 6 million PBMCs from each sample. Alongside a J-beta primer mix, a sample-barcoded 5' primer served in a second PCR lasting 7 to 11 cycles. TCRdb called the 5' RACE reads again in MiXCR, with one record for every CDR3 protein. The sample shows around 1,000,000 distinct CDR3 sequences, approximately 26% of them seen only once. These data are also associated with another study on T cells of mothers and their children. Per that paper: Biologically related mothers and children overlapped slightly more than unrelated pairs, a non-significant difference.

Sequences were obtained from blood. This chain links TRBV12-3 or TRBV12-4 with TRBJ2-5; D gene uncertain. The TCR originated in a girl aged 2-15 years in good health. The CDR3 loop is CASSFWGNRETQYF. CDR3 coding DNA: TGTGCCAGCAGTTTCTGGGGTAATAGGGAGACCCAGTACTTC.